This T cell receptor beta chain was identified during a study of shared clonotypes between healthy human individuals. Germline assignment: CDR1 MGHDK and CDR2 SYGVNS. The CDR3 length is 13 residues. The V end lost 2 bases, the J end lost 6 bases, and 11 bases lay between the germline ends. Study-level results: Unshared clonotypes carried lower generation probabilities than those common to all four donors. Shared clonotypes: about 5.3% naive CD4, around 3.5% naive CD8, less than 2.5% memory CD4, approximately 0.37% memory CD8.

Generated by immunoSEQ multiplex PCR, the TCRdb table keeps only in-frame clones and is missing some. This sample has about 590,000 clones; roughly 95% occur once, and the top ten carry around 0.097%. For this clone: Its antigen is not identified.

CD8 cells classed as naive were CD45RO-negative and positively selected for CCR7, excluding terminally differentiated effector memory CD45RA+ cells. Nashville, Tennessee was home to all donors, who were Caucasian adults. The sequence was obtained from a woman aged 25 to 39 in good health. The sequenced material came from naive CD8+ T cells sorted from blood. The gene calls are TRBV25-1 and TRBJ2-7; TRBD1 is a possible D gene (5 bases). CDR3 region: CASSEQGNVEQYF. DNA for the CDR3: TGTGCCAGCAGTGAACAGGGAAATGTCGAGCAGTACTTC.